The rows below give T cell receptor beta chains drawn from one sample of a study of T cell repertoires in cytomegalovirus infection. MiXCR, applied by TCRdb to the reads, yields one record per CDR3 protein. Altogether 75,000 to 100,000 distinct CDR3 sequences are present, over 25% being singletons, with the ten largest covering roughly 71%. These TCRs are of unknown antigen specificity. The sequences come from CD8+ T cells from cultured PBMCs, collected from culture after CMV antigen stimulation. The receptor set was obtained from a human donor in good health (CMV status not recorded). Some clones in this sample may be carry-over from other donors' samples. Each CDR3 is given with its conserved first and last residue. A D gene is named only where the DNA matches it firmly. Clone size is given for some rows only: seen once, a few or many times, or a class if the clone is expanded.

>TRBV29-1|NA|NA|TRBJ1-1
TGCAGCGTGCTTCTCAGGGGCTACACTGAAGCTTTCTTT
CSVLLRGYTEAFF
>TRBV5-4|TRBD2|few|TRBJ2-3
TGTGCCAGCAGCTTTAGCGGGGGGGCCACAGATACGCAGTATTTT
CASSFSGGATDTQYF
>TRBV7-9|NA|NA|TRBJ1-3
TGTGCCAGCAGCGCCACGGGGGTTCTAAGCTCTGGAAACACCATATATTTT
CASSATGVLSSGNTIYF
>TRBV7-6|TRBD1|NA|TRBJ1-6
TGTGCCAGCAGCTCCGGGACAGGTGATTCACCCCTCCACTTT
CASSSGTGDSPLHF
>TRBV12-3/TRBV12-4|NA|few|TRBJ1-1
TGTGCCAGCAGTTTCGGGGGTAAAACTGAAGCTTTCTTT
CASSFGGKTEAFF
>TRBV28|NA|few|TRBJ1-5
TGTGCCAGCAGCCGTACTCACAATCAGCCCCAGCATTTT
CASSRTHNQPQHF
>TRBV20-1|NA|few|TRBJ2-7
TGCAGTGCAGAGGACTGGAACGAGCAGTACTTC
CSAEDWNEQYF
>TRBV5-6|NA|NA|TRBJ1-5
TGTGCCAGCAGCCCACCGGGTGGCAATCAGCCCCAGCATTTT
CASSPPGGNQPQHF
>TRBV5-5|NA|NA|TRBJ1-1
TGTGCCAGCACCACAGGGAGCTTCTCTGCTTTCTTT
CASTTGSFSAFF
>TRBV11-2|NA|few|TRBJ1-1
TGTGCCAGCAGCCGAGGGCCAGGGGACACTGAAGCTTTCTTT
CASSRGPGDTEAFF
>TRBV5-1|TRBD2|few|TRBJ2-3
TGCGCCAGCAGAGGACTAGCGGACCACCCGTACCACACAGATACGCAGTATTTT
CASRGLADHPYHTDTQYF
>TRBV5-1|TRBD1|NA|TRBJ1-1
TGCGCCAGCAGCTGGGGGACAGAGGTCACTGAAGCTTTCTTT
CASSWGTEVTEAFF
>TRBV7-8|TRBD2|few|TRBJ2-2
TGTGCCAGCAGCTTAGGCGGGGGGTCCACCGGGGAGCTGTTTTTT
CASSLGGGSTGELFF
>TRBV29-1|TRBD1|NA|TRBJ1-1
TGCAGCGCACAGACAGGGGTGGGTACTGAAGCTTTCTTT
CSAQTGVGTEAFF
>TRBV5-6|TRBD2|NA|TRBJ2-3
TGTGCCAGCAGCTTACTAGCGGGGGCGAACACAGATACGCAGTATTTT
CASSLLAGANTDTQYF
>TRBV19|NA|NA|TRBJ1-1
TGTGCCAGTAGTGAAGGCCAGGGAAGAGGGGACACTGAAGCTTTCTTT
CASSEGQGRGDTEAFF
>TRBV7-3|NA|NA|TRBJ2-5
TGTGCCAGCAGCTTAGTGGCTAGCAGACAAGAGACCCAGTACTTC
CASSLVASRQETQYF
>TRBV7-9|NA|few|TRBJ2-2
TGTGCCAGCAGCCCCAACCAGTGGAACACCGGGGAGCTGTTTTTT
CASSPNQWNTGELFF
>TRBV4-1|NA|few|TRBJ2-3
TGCGCCAGCAGCCAAGCGGCAGGAACAGATACGCAGTATTTT
CASSQAAGTDTQYF
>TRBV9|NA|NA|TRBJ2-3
TGTGCCAGCAGCACCGCCCCGGGGGTAGCAGATACGCAGTATTTT
CASSTAPGVADTQYF
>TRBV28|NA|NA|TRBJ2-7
TGTGCCAGCACCGGGTTGCGGGGGCGATACGAGCAGTACTTC
CASTGLRGRYEQYF
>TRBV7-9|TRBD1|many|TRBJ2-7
TGTGCCAGCAGCCAAGAAGGGGGCTTTACCTACGAGCAGTACTTC
CASSQEGGFTYEQYF
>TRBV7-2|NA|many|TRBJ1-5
TGTGCCAGCAGCCTCAAACAGGGTAGCAATCAGCCCCAGCATTTT
CASSLKQGSNQPQHF
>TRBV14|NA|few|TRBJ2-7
TGTGCCAGCAGCCAAGAAACGCAGGGGTTTTACGAGCAGTACTTC
CASSQETQGFYEQYF
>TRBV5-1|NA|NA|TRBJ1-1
TGCGCCAGCAAGGGGCAGGGGCCAAACACTGAAGCTTTCTTT
CASKGQGPNTEAFF
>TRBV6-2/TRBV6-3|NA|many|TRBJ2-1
TGTGCCAGCAGTTACTCGGGGGTAGCTTCCTACAATGAGCAGTTCTTC
CASSYSGVASYNEQFF
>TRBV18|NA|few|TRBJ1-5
TGTGCCAGCTCGCTCCGACAGACGGATAGCAATCAGCCCCAGCATTTT
CASSLRQTDSNQPQHF
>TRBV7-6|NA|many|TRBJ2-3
TGTGCCAGCAGCTTAGCCGGGGGCAGGGGCACAGATACGCAGTATTTT
CASSLAGGRGTDTQYF
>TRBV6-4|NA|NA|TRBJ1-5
TGTGCCAGCAGTGAGACGGGAAATCAGCCCCAGCATTTT
CASSETGNQPQHF
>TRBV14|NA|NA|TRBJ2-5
TGTGCCAGCAGCAGAGTGACTAGTTTCTGGGAGACCCAGTACTTC
CASSRVTSFWETQYF
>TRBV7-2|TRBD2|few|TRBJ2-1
TGTGCCAGCAGCTTACTAGCGGGGGATTGGAATGAGCAGTTCTTC
CASSLLAGDWNEQFF
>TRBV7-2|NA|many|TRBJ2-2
TGTGCCAGCAGTTACGACAGGAACACCGGGGAGCTGTTTTTT
CASSYDRNTGELFF
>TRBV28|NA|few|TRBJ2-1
TGTGCCAGCAGAAACCCGGGCCCAAGCTCCTACAATGAGCAGTTCTTC
CASRNPGPSSYNEQFF
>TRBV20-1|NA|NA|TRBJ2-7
TGCAGTGCTTTTATCCTCGGCACCCTCCCCCACGAGCAGTACTTC
CSAFILGTLPHEQYF
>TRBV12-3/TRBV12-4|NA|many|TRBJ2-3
TGTGCCAGCAAAGTGGCGGGGAACTCTTTCGGCACAGATACGCAGTATTTT
CASKVAGNSFGTDTQYF
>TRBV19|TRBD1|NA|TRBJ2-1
TGTGCCAGTAGCCCCAGGACAGGGCGCTACAATGAGCAGTTCTTC
CASSPRTGRYNEQFF
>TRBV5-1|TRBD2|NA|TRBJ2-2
TGCGCCAGCAGCCCTCCTAGCGGGGGTGGACGCACCGGGGAGCTGTTTTTT
CASSPPSGGGRTGELFF
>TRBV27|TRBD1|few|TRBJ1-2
TGTGCCAGCAGCAGAGACAGGGCTTATTATGGCTACACCTTC
CASSRDRAYYGYTF
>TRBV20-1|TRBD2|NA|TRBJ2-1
TGCAGTGCTACGGGACTAGACTCCTACAATGAGCAGTTCTTC
CSATGLDSYNEQFF
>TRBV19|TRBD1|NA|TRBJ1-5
TGTGCCAGTAGTCCCTTATACGGACAGGGGGCATTCAGTCAGCCCCAGCATTTT
CASSPLYGQGAFSQPQHF
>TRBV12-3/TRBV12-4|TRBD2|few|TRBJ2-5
TGTGCCAGCAGTACTCGGACTAGCGGGGGACAAGAGACCCAGTACTTC
CASSTRTSGGQETQYF
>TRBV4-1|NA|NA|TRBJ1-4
TGCGCCAGCAGCTCAGATGCCGTGGGGGAAAAACTGTTTTTT
CASSSDAVGEKLFF
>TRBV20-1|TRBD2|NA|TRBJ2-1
TGCAGTGCTAGTGCCGAGCGGGGGTACAATGAGCAGTTCTTC
CSASAERGYNEQFF
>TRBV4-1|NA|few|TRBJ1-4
TGCGCCAGCAGCCAAGAAATCCCAGGGTTCCTTAATGAAAAACTGTTTTTT
CASSQEIPGFLNEKLFF
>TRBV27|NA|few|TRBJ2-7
TGTGCCAGCAGTTTCGGGCTGATCTACGAGCAGTACTTC
CASSFGLIYEQYF
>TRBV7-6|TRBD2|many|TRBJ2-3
TGTGCCAGCAGCCAAAGGGCTAGCGGGGGCCTCACAGATACGCAGTATTTT
CASSQRASGGLTDTQYF